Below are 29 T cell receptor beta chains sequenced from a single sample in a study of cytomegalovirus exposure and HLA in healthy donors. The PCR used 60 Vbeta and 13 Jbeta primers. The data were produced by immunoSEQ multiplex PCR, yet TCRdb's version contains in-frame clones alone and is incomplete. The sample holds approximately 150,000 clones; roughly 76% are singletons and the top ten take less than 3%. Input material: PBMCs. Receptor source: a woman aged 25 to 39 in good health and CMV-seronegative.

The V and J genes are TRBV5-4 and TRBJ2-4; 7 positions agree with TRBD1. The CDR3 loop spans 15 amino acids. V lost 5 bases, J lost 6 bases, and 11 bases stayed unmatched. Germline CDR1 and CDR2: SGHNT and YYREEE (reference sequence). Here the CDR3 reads CASSYPDRAGNIQYF. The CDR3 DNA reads TGTGCCAGCAGTTATCCAGACAGGGCGGGAAACATTCAGTACTTC.

CDR3 sequence (DNA): TGTGCCAGTAGTGTCGAGAGCTCCTATAATTCACCCCTCCACTTT. This sequence encodes CASSVESSYNSPLHF. The chain carries TRBV19 and TRBJ1-6; D not resolved. V dropped 5 bases and J dropped 0 bases, with 8 bases sitting between them. The CDR3 spans 15 residues. Germline lookup yields CDR1 LNHDA and CDR2 SQIVND (reference sequence).

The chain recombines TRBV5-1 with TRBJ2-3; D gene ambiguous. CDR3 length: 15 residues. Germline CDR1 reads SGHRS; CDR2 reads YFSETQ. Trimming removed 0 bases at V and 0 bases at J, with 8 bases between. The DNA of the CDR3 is TGCGCCAGCAGCTTGGCCGGTAAAAGCACAGATACGCAGTATTTT. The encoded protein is CASSLAGKSTDTQYF. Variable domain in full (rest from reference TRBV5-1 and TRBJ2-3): KAGVTQTPRYLIKTRGQQVTLSCSPISGHRSVSWYQQTPGQGLQFLFEYFSETQRNKGNFPGRFSGRQFSNSRSEMNVSTLELGDSALYLCASSLAGKSTDTQYFGPGTRLTVL.

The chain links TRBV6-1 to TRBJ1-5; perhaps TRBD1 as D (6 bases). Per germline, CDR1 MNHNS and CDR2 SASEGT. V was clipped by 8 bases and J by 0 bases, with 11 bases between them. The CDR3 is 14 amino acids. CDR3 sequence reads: CASRGGYSNQPQHF. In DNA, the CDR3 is TGTGCCAGCCGGGGGGGCTATAGCAATCAGCCCCAGCATTTT.

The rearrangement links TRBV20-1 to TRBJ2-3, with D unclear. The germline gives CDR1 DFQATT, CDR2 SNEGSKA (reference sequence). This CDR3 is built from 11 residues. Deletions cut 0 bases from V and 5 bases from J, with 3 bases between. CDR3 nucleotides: TGCAGTGCTAGAGATCAAGATACGCAGTATTTT. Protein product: CSARDQDTQYF.

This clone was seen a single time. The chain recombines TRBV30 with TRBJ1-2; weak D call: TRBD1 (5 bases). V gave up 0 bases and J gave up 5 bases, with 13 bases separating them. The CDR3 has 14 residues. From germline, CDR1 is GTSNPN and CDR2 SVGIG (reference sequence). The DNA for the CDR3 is TGTGCCTGGAGTGTAAAGGGGCGTAGATATGGCTACACCTTC. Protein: CAWSVKGRRYGYTF.

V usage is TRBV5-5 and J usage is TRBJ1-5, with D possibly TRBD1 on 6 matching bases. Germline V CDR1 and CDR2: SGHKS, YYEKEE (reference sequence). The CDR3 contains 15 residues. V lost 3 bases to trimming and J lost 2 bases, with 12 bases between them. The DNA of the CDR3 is TGTGCCAGCAGCTGGTCAGGGGACGGCAATCAGCCCCAGCATTTT. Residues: CASSWSGDGNQPQHF. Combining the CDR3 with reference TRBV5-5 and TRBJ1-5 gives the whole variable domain DAGVTQSPTHLIKTRGQQVTLRCSPISGHKSVSWYQQVLGQGPQFIFQYYEKEERGRGNFPDRFSARQFPNYSSELNVNALLLGDSALYLCASSWSGDGNQPQHFGDGTRLSIL.

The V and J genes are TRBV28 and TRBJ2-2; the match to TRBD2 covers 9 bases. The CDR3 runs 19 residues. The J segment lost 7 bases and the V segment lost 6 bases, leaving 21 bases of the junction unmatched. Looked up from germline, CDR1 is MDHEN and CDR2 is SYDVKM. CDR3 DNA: TGTGCCAGCAGCGCCTCTTTGGGCGGGAGGGCCGGAAGTGTCGGGGAGCTGTTTTTT. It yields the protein CASSASLGGRAGSVGELFF.

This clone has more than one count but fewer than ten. This CDR3 is CASSQDQGVNYGYTF. CDR3 DNA: TGCGCCAGCAGCCAAGATCAGGGCGTAAACTATGGCTACACCTTC. The chain links TRBV4-3 to TRBJ1-2, with a tentative D call TRBD1 (5 bases). CDR3 length: 15 amino acids. Deletions cut 0 bases from V and 2 bases from J, with 10 bases between. CDR1 LGHNA and CDR2 YSLEER come from the germline V gene.

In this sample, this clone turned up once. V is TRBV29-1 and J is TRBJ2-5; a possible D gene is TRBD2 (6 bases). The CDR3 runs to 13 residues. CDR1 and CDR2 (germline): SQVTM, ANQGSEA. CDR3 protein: CSFCGINQETQYF. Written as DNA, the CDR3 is TGCAGTTTTTGCGGGATCAACCAAGAGACCCAGTACTTC. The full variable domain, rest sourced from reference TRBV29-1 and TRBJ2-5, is SAVISQKPSRDICQRGTSLTIQCQVDSQVTMMFWYRQQPGQSLTLIATANQGSEATYESGFVIDKFPISRPNLTFSTLTVSNMSPEDSSIYLCSFCGINQETQYFGPGTRLLVL.

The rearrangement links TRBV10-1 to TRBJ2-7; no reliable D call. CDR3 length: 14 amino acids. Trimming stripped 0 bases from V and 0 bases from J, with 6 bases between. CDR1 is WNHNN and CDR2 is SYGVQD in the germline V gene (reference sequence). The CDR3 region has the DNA TGCGCCAGCAGTGAGTCGGCCGCCTCCTACGAGCAGTACTTC. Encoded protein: CASSESAASYEQYF.

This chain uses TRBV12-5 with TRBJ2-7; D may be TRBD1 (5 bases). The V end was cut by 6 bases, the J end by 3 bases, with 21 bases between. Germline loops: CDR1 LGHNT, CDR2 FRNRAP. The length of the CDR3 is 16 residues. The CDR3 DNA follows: TGTGCTAGTGGCCCCTCACTGGGGCCTACTATCTACGAGCAGTACTTC. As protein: CASGPSLGPTIYEQYF.

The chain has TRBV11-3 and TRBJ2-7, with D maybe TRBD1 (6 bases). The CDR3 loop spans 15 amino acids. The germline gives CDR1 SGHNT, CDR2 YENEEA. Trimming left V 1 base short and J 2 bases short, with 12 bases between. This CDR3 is CASSLGQVGAYEQYF. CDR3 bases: TGTGCCAGCAGCTTAGGACAGGTGGGGGCCTACGAGCAGTACTTC.

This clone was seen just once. The DNA of the CDR3 is TGTGCCAGCTCATCATCAGGACAGAACACTGAAGCTTTCTTT. It is translated as CASSSSGQNTEAFF. The J gene is TRBJ1-1, the V gene TRBV18, with TRBD1 as a possible D gene (5 bases). Trimming took 5 bases from V and 1 from J, leaving 11 bases between them. From germline, CDR1 is KGHSH and CDR2 LQKENI. This CDR3 is built from 14 residues.

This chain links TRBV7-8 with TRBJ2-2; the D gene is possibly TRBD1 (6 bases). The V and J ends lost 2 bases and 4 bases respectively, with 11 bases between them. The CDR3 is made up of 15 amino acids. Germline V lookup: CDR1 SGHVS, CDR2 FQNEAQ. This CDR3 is CASSLQQGFTGELFF. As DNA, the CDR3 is TGTGCCAGCAGCTTACAACAGGGCTTCACCGGGGAGCTGTTTTTT.

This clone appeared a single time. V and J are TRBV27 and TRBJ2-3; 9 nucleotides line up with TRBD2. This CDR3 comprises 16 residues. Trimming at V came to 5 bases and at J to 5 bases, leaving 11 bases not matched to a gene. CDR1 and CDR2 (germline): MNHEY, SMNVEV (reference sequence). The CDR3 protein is CASSKIGGLAGDTQYF. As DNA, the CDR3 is TGTGCCAGCAGTAAAATTGGGGGACTAGCAGGAGATACGCAGTATTTT.

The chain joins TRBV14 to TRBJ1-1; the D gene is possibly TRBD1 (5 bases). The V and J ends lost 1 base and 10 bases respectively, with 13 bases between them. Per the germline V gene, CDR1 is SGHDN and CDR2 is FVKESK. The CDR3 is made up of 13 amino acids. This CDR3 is CASSQGSGPRAFF. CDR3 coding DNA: TGTGCCAGCAGCCAAGGCTCAGGGCCAAGAGCTTTCTTT.

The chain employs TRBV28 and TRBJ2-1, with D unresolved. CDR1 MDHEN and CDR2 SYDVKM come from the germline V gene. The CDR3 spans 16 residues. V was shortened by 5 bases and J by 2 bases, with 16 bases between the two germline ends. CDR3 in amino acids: CASSLHSSRTYNEQFF. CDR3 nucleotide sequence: TGTGCCAGCAGTCTCCACTCTTCCCGTACCTACAATGAGCAGTTCTTC.

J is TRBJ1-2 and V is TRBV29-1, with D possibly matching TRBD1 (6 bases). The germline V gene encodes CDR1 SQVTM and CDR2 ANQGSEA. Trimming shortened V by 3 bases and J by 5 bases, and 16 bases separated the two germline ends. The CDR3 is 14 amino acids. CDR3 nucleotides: TGCAGCGTTGAGAGCGGCCAGGGGAAGTATGGCTACACCTTC. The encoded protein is CSVESGQGKYGYTF.

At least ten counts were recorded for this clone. For the CDR3, the DNA is TGTGCCACCAGCAGAGATCGGGGTAGCAATCAGCCCCAGCATTTT. Its translation is CATSRDRGSNQPQHF. The chain employs TRBV15 and TRBJ1-5; D uncertain. Between the trimmed V and J ends, which lost 0 bases and 0 bases, there was a span of 6 bases. Germline values: CDR1 LNHNV, CDR2 YYDKDF (reference sequence). CDR3 length equals 15 residues. Filled out from reference TRBV15 and TRBJ1-5, the complete variable domain reads DAMVIQNPRYQVTQFGKPVTLSCSQTLNHNVMYWYQQKSSQAPKLLFHYYDKDFNNEADTPDNFQSRRPNTSFCFLDIRSPGLGDTAMYLCATSRDRGSNQPQHFGDGTRLSIL.

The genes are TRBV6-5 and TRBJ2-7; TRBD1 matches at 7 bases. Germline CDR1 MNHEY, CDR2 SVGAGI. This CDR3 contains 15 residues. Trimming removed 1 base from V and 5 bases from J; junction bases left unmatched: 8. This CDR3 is CASSYFDRQGDEQYF. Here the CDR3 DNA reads TGTGCCAGCAGTTACTTCGATAGACAGGGCGACGAGCAGTACTTC.

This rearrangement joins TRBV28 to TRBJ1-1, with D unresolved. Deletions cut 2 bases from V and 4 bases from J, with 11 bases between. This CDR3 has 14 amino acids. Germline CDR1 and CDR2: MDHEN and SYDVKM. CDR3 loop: CASSLRDIRTEAFF. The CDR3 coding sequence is TGTGCCAGCAGTTTACGAGACATTCGCACTGAAGCTTTCTTT. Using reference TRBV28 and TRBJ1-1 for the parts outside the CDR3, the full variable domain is DVKVTQSSRYLVKRTGEKVFLECVQDMDHENMFWYRQDPGLGLRLIYFSYDVKMKEKGDIPEGYSVSREKKERFSLILESASTNQTSMYLCASSLRDIRTEAFFGQGTRLTVV.

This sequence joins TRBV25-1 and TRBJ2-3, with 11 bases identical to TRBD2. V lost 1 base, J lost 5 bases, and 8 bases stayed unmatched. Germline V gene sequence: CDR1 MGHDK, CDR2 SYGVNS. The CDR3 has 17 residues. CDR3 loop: CASSELGSGREEDTQYF. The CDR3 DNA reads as TGTGCCAGCAGTGAATTGGGTAGCGGGAGGGAGGAAGATACGCAGTATTTT. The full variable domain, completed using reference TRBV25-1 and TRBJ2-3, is EADIYQTPRYLVIGTGKKITLECSQTMGHDKMYWYQQDPGMELHLIHYSYGVNSTEKGDLSSESTVSRIRTEHFPLTLESARPSHTSQYLCASSELGSGREEDTQYFGPGTRLTVL.

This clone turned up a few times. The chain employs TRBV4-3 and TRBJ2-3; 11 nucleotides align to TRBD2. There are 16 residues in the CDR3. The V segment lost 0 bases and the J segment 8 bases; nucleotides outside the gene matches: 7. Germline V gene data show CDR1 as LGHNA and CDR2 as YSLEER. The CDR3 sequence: CASSQDGSGGVGTQYF. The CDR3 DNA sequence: TGCGCCAGCAGCCAAGATGGTAGCGGGGGGGTTGGTACGCAGTATTTT.

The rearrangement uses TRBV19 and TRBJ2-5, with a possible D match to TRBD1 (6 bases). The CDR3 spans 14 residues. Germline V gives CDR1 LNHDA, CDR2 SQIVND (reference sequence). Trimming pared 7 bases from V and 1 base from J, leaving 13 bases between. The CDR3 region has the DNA TGTGCCAGTACCCCCGGGACATCCCAAGAGACCCAGTACTTC. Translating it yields CASTPGTSQETQYF.

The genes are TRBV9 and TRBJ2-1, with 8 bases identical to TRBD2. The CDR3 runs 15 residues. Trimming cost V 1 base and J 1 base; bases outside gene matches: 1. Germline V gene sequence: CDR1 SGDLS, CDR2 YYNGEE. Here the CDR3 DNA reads TGTGCCAGCAGCGTAACTAGCGGATCCTACAATGAGCAGTTCTTC. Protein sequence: CASSVTSGSYNEQFF.

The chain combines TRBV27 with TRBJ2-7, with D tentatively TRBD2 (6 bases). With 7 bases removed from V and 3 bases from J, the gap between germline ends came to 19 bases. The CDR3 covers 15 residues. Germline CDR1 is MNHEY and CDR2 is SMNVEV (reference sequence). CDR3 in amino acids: CASKRVGLINYEQYF. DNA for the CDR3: TGTGCCAGCAAGAGGGTAGGACTAATTAACTACGAGCAGTACTTC.

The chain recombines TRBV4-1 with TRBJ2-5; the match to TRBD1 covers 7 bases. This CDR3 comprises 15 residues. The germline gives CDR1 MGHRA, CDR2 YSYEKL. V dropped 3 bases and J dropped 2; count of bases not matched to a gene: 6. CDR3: CASSHPSTGQETQYF. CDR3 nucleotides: TGCGCCAGCAGCCACCCTTCGACAGGGCAAGAGACCCAGTACTTC.

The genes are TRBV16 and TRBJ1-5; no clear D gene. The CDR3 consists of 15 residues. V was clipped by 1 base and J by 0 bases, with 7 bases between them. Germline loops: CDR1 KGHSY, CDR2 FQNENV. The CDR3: CASSQLQSSNQPQHF. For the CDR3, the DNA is TGTGCCAGCAGCCAATTGCAGTCTAGCAATCAGCCCCAGCATTTT.